One and the same sample provided the 24 T cell receptor beta chains below, sequenced in a study of molecular identifiers for immune sequencing clone quantification. TCRdb re-called the PCR reads with MiXCR, one entry per CDR3 protein. The sample holds around 40,000 distinct CDR3 sequences, approximately 19% seen once. Source material: naive CD8+ T cells from blood, with Jurkat cell RNA spiked in. This sample's subset: FACS-sorted CD8+CD4-CCR7+CD45RA+ naive T cells. These receptor sequences come from a human donor in good health. Some libraries in this study had Jurkat cell RNA spiked in.

In this sample, this clonotype turned up many times. The chain couples TRBV7-9 to TRBJ2-3; D assignment may be TRBD1 or TRBD2 (5 bases each). V gave up 4 bases and J gave up 0 bases, with 11 bases separating them. CDR1 is SEHNR, CDR2 FQNEAQ, per germline (reference sequence). The CDR3 has 15 residues. The CDR3 is CASSSGTISTDTQYF. In nucleotides, the CDR3 is TGTGCCAGCAGCTCCGGGACGATCAGCACAGATACGCAGTATTTT.

The chain links TRBV5-6 to TRBJ2-5; D gene unclear. Deletions cut 0 bases from V and 1 base from J, with 7 bases between. The CDR3 totals 14 residues. In germline, CDR1 is SGHDT, CDR2 YYEEEE. The CDR3 region has the DNA TGTGCCAGCAGCTTGGAAGTAACCCAAGAGACCCAGTACTTC. This sequence encodes CASSLEVTQETQYF.

This rearrangement joins TRBV12-3 or TRBV12-4 to TRBJ2-7, with unresolved D. Trimming pared 5 bases from V and 7 bases from J, leaving 12 bases between. The CDR3 spans 12 residues. The CDR3 loop is CASSPPMGEQYF. The CDR3 coding sequence is TGTGCCAGCAGTCCCCCCATGGGGGAGCAGTACTTC.

A word on this clonotype: This may come from a read error, since a much larger clone is one base off. The chain is built from TRBV4-3 and TRBJ2-2, with a possible D match to TRBD2 (5 bases). Germline-derived CDR1 and CDR2 are LGHNA and YSLEER. CDR3 length: 15 amino acids. CDR3 residues: CASSQDVGSTGELVF. The CDR3 nucleotides are TGCGCCAGCAGCCAAGATGTCGGAAGCACCGGGGAGCTGGTTTTT.

The table lists this clonotype with many counts. The gene calls are TRBV27 and TRBJ2-7; D could derive from TRBD1 or TRBD2 (5 bases each). The length of the CDR3 is 18 residues. The V end was cut by 2 bases, the J end by 2 bases, with 22 bases between. Germline CDR1 is MNHEY and CDR2 is SMNVEV (reference sequence). The CDR3 loop is CASSLRGPRGGFTYEQYF. CDR3 sequence (DNA): TGTGCCAGCAGTTTAAGGGGACCCCGGGGTGGATTTACCTACGAGCAGTACTTC.

The chain employs TRBV20-1 and TRBJ2-1; D could derive from TRBD1 or TRBD2 (6 bases each). The V gene's germline CDR1 is DFQATT and CDR2 SNEGSKA (reference sequence). Trimming removed 0 bases from V and 8 bases from J, with 20 bases in between. The CDR3 runs to 16 residues. The chain's CDR3 is CSARDGSSEEGDEQFF. The CDR3 DNA follows: TGCAGTGCTAGAGATGGGTCTAGCGAAGAGGGGGATGAGCAGTTCTTC.

The CDR3 DNA sequence: TGTGCCAGCAGTTCCGGTCCCTACTATGGCTACACCTTC. As protein: CASSSGPYYGYTF. The chain has TRBV27 and TRBJ1-2; D is ambiguous. Trimming removed 4 bases from V and 3 bases from J, with 9 bases in between. This CDR3 spans 13 amino acids. Per germline, CDR1 MNHEY and CDR2 SMNVEV (reference sequence).

This clonotype showed up many times. V and J are TRBV6-5 and TRBJ2-5; 8 bases are shared with TRBD2. V trimming: 5 bases; J trimming: 4 bases; junction bases outside the gene matches: 12. The germline V gene has CDR1 MNHEY and CDR2 SVGAGI. CDR3 length: 16 amino acids. Here the CDR3 DNA reads TGTGCCAGCAGTGCTCCTTCTGCGGCGGGGGGAGAGACCCAGTACTTC. Translation gives CASSAPSAAGGETQYF.

This clonotype was counted many times. This rearrangement joins TRBV6-5 to TRBJ2-3, with a tentative D call TRBD2 (5 bases). The CDR3 is 14 amino acids. Germline-derived CDR1 and CDR2 are MNHEY and SVGAGI. Deletions cut 2 bases from V and 6 bases from J, with 12 bases between. The CDR3 bases are TGTGCCAGCAGTTACGGGCTAGCCCAGGATACGCAGTATTTT. Amino acid sequence: CASSYGLAQDTQYF.

This clonotype was observed a few times. The chain has TRBV7-6 and TRBJ2-7; 9 positions agree with TRBD1. The length of the CDR3 is 16 residues. Looked up from germline, CDR1 is SGHVS and CDR2 is FNYEAQ. V was clipped by 1 base and J by 3 bases; unmatched bases: 7. The CDR3 here is CASSLGRTGVYYEQYF. The CDR3 DNA reads as TGTGCCAGCAGCTTAGGCCGGACAGGGGTCTACTACGAGCAGTACTTC.

This clonotype occurred many times. This chain joins TRBV9 and TRBJ2-3; no reliable D call. CDR1 and CDR2 (germline): SGDLS, YYNGEE. This CDR3 comprises 15 residues. V was cut by 2 bases and J by 2 bases, with 12 bases left in between. CDR3 loop: CASSVHGIPTDTQYF. The CDR3 coding sequence is TGTGCCAGCAGCGTCCATGGCATCCCCACAGATACGCAGTATTTT.

This clonotype occurred a few times. A much more abundant neighbour one base away suggests this may be a read error. This chain joins TRBV5-6 and TRBJ2-3; no reliable D call. CDR1 and CDR2 (germline): SGHDT, YYEEEE. The CDR3 extends over 13 amino acids. Trimming pared 3 bases from V and 4 bases from J, leaving 9 bases between. CDR3 protein: CASSSVVPDTQYF. CDR3 nucleotides: TGTGCCAGCAGCTCGGTAGTACCAGATACGCAGTATTTT.

This clonotype was picked up many times. The J gene is TRBJ1-4, the V gene TRBV7-9; 8 bases align to TRBD1. The V gene's germline CDR1 is SEHNR and CDR2 FQNEAQ (reference sequence). J lost 6 bases, V lost 5 bases, and 2 bases had no gene match. The CDR3 loop spans 13 amino acids. The CDR3 here is CASSLGQDEKLFF. CDR3 sequence (DNA): TGTGCCAGCAGCCTGGGACAGGATGAAAAACTGTTTTTT.

This clonotype was seen at least ten times. The CDR3 is CASSLSMGREPETQYF. The CDR3 DNA is TGTGCCAGCAGCTTATCTATGGGCAGGGAGCCAGAGACCCAGTACTTC. V and J are TRBV13 and TRBJ2-5, with D tentatively TRBD1 or TRBD2 (5 bases each). V lost 2 bases to trimming and J lost 4 bases, with 17 bases between them. In germline, CDR1 is PRHDT, CDR2 FYEKMQ (reference sequence). The CDR3 sequence is 16 residues long.

This clonotype appeared many times. The genes are TRBV13 and TRBJ2-5; 7 nucleotides match TRBD2. Germline V gene data show CDR1 as PRHDT and CDR2 as FYEKMQ (reference sequence). V shed 6 bases, J shed 0 bases, and the junction held 10 bases outside the gene matches. This CDR3 contains 16 residues. CDR3 protein: CASSLWGGGYQETQYF. The CDR3 nucleotides are TGTGCCAGCAGTCTATGGGGGGGGGGGTACCAAGAGACCCAGTACTTC.

A word on this clonotype: A much larger clone is a single base away; this may be a read error. This chain joins TRBV24-1 and TRBJ2-7; weak D call: TRBD1 (5 bases). Trimming cost V 10 bases and J 5 bases, with 11 bases left between them. This CDR3 has 11 residues. Germline CDR1 and CDR2: KGHDR and SFDVKD. The CDR3 protein is CATSQGDEQYF. As DNA, the CDR3 is TGTGCCACGAGTCAGGGTGACGAGCAGTACTTC.

In its sample, this clonotype was seen many times. The V gene is TRBV11-2, the J gene TRBJ2-1; D unclear. CDR1 SGHAT and CDR2 FQNNGV come from the germline V gene. The V end lost 1 base, the J end lost 0 bases, and 10 bases lay between the germline ends. CDR3 length: 16 amino acids. CDR3 sequence reads: CASSLVMGSSYNEQFF. As DNA, the CDR3 is TGTGCCAGCAGCTTAGTAATGGGAAGCTCCTACAATGAGCAGTTCTTC. Full variable domain (missing parts from reference TRBV11-2 and TRBJ2-1): EAGVAQSPRYKIIEKRQSVAFWCNPISGHATLYWYQQILGQGPKLLIQFQNNGVVDDSQLPKDRFSAERLKGVDSTLKIQPAKLEDSAVYLCASSLVMGSSYNEQFFGPGTRLTVL.

This clonotype was seen many times. This chain uses TRBV27 with TRBJ1-2; tentatively, D is TRBD1 (5 bases). The CDR3 has 15 amino acids. V lost 3 bases, J lost 0 bases, and 11 bases lay in between. Germline CDR1 reads MNHEY; CDR2 reads SMNVEV (reference sequence). CDR3 nucleotides: TGTGCCAGCAGTTTGTGGCAGGGCTCTAACTATGGCTACACCTTC. This encodes CASSLWQGSNYGYTF.

Concerning this clonotype: This may arise from a read error, as a much more abundant clone is one base away. The chain is built from TRBV7-6 and TRBJ2-1; 8 nucleotides line up with TRBD1. This CDR3 has 16 residues. Germline assignment: CDR1 SGHVS and CDR2 FNYEAQ. CDR3 sequence: CASGLGQDIAGNEQFF. For the CDR3, the DNA is TGTGCCAGCGGCTTGGGACAGGACATAGCCGGCAATGAGCAGTTCTTC.

This clonotype turned up a few times. This chain connects TRBV10-3 to TRBJ1-1; no clear D. The V and J ends lost 2 bases and 5 bases respectively, with 9 bases between them. Looked up from germline, CDR1 is ENHRY and CDR2 is SYGVKD. The CDR3 totals 13 residues. The CDR3 DNA reads as TGTGCCATCAGTGAGGCGCCGGGGACTGAAGCTTTCTTT. Its protein is CAISEAPGTEAFF.

This clonotype was recorded many times. V usage is TRBV28 and J usage is TRBJ2-7; 12 positions agree with TRBD1. Trimming at V came to 6 bases and at J to 2 bases, leaving 5 bases not matched to a gene. The CDR3 is made up of 15 amino acids. In germline, CDR1 is MDHEN, CDR2 SYDVKM. CDR3 sequence: CASSPGTGGAYEQYF. In nucleotides, the CDR3 is TGTGCCAGCAGCCCAGGGACAGGGGGCGCCTACGAGCAGTACTTC.

This clonotype was seen a handful of times. The chain couples TRBV15 to TRBJ2-3; TRBD2 agrees at 7 bases. The V segment lost 0 bases and the J segment 5 bases; nucleotides outside the gene matches: 2. The CDR3 sequence is 14 residues long. Germline CDR1 LNHNV, CDR2 YYDKDF (reference sequence). Here the CDR3 DNA reads TGTGCCACCAGCAGAGAACGGGGGGTAGATACGCAGTATTTT. Its translation: CATSRERGVDTQYF.

This clonotype has ten or more counts. The chain joins TRBV12-5 to TRBJ2-3, with D unresolved. Trimming removed 2 bases at V and 5 bases at J, with 20 bases between. The germline V gene has CDR1 LGHNT and CDR2 FRNRAP. This CDR3 is built from 17 residues. Written as DNA, the CDR3 is TGTGCTAGTGGTTTGAATTTGGGTGTGCGGTCCGGAGATACGCAGTATTTT. Encoded protein: CASGLNLGVRSGDTQYF. Full variable domain (outside the CDR3, taken from reference TRBV12-5 and TRBJ2-3): DARVTQTPRHKVTEMGQEVTMRCQPILGHNTVFWYRQTMMQGLELLAYFRNRAPLDDSGMPKDRFSAEMPDATLATLKIQPSEPRDSAVYFCASGLNLGVRSGDTQYFGPGTRLTVL.

This clonotype was recorded many times. The chain uses TRBV12-3 or TRBV12-4 and TRBJ2-5; D is unclear. V lost 2 bases, J lost 5 bases, and 6 bases lay in between. The CDR3 is made up of 12 amino acids. The CDR3 DNA sequence: TGTGCCAGCAGTTTATATCTTGAGACCCAGTACTTC. Translating it yields CASSLYLETQYF.